These 25 T cell receptor beta chains were all obtained from the same sample, sequenced in a study of cytomegalovirus exposure and HLA in healthy donors. PCR amplification relied on 60 Vbeta primers (plus 13 Jbeta primers). Some clones are missing from TCRdb's copy, which holds only in-frame ones; the method was immunoSEQ multiplex PCR. The table records around 120,000 clones, 74% of them present only once. Source material: PBMCs. These receptors came from a woman aged 45 to 65 in good health and CMV-seropositive.

This clone appeared a single time. The rearrangement uses TRBV5-1 and TRBJ1-5; 7 bases are shared with TRBD1. This CDR3 is 15 amino acids long. Germline V CDR1 and CDR2: SGHRS, YFSETQ. With 0 bases clipped from V and 4 bases from J, the junction kept 4 bases outside the gene matches. The CDR3 reads CASSLAGTENQPQHF. DNA of the CDR3: TGCGCCAGCAGCTTGGCTGGGACAGAGAATCAGCCCCAGCATTTT.

The V gene is TRBV15, the J gene TRBJ1-5; tentatively, D is TRBD1 (5 bases). The germline gives CDR1 LNHNV, CDR2 YYDKDF (reference sequence). Trimming took 3 bases from V and 6 from J, leaving 15 bases between them. This CDR3 has 15 residues. The CDR3 is CATSRGGVESQPQHF. The CDR3 region has the DNA TGTGCCACCAGCAGGGGAGGGGTCGAAAGTCAGCCCCAGCATTTT.

The V gene is TRBV7-8, the J gene TRBJ2-1; no reliable D call. Germline V lookup: CDR1 SGHVS, CDR2 FQNEAQ. The ends were cut back, 5 bases at V and 0 bases at J, with 14 bases in the middle. The length of the CDR3 is 16 residues. In DNA, the CDR3 is TGTGCCAGCAGCCCTATGATAGAGAGCTCCTACAATGAGCAGTTCTTC. Encoded protein: CASSPMIESSYNEQFF.

CDR3 nucleotides: TGTGCCAGCAGTTTATTAGGCGGTAGAACCACAGATACGCAGTATTTT. Translated: CASSLLGGRTTDTQYF. V and J are TRBV27 and TRBJ2-3; D is ambiguous. The ends were cut back, 1 base at V and 2 bases at J, with 13 bases in the middle. The germline gives CDR1 MNHEY, CDR2 SMNVEV (reference sequence). The CDR3 is 16 amino acids.

This clone was seen only a few times. V and J are TRBV5-1 and TRBJ2-2, with TRBD2 as a possible D gene (5 bases). Looked up from germline, CDR1 is SGHRS and CDR2 is YFSETQ. This CDR3 contains 17 residues. The ends were cut back, 4 bases at V and 1 base at J, with 17 bases in the middle. The CDR3 bases are TGCGCCAGCAGCCCTCGCATGCGGACTCTGAACACCGGGGAGCTGTTTTTT. Protein sequence: CASSPRMRTLNTGELFF.

The chain is built from TRBV7-2 and TRBJ1-5; TRBD1 might be the D (5 bases). CDR1 SGHTA and CDR2 FQGNSA come from the germline V gene. The CDR3 runs to 14 residues. Trimming shortened V by 2 bases and J by 7 bases, and 12 bases separated the two germline ends. The CDR3 protein is CASSLHPGYQPQHF. The CDR3 DNA reads TGTGCCAGCAGCTTACACCCAGGGTACCAGCCCCAGCATTTT.

The chain has TRBV7-8 and TRBJ1-5; unclear D gene. The CDR3 sequence is 14 residues long. V lost 4 bases and J lost 6, with 13 bases in between. Germline values: CDR1 SGHVS, CDR2 FQNEAQ. CDR3 in amino acids: CASSSILEGQPQHF. CDR3 DNA sequence: TGTGCCAGCAGCTCCATACTAGAGGGTCAGCCCCAGCATTTT.

V and J are TRBV5-1 and TRBJ1-5, with 7 bases fitting TRBD1. The germline CDR1 and CDR2 sequences are SGHRS and YFSETQ. CDR3 size: 16 residues. J gave up 3 bases and V 4 bases, and 10 bases lay outside the gene matches. The CDR3 loop is CASSPWGTDVNQPQHF. CDR3 sequence (DNA): TGCGCCAGCAGCCCGTGGGGGACAGATGTCAATCAGCCCCAGCATTTT. Based on the CDR3 plus reference TRBV5-1 and TRBJ1-5, the full variable domain is KAGVTQTPRYLIKTRGQQVTLSCSPISGHRSVSWYQQTPGQGLQFLFEYFSETQRNKGNFPGRFSGRQFSNSRSEMNVSTLELGDSALYLCASSPWGTDVNQPQHFGDGTRLSIL.

The chain employs TRBV5-1 and TRBJ1-1; D perhaps matches TRBD1 (5 bases). Trimming removed 4 bases from V and 1 base from J, with 11 bases in between. Germline lookup yields CDR1 SGHRS and CDR2 YFSETQ. The length of the CDR3 is 14 residues. CDR3 in DNA: TGCGCCAGCAGCAAACAGGTTTCGAACACTGAAGCTTTCTTT. Translating it yields CASSKQVSNTEAFF.

The chain couples TRBV29-1 to TRBJ1-2; D ambiguous. V lost 1 base and J lost 5, with 11 bases in between. The length of the CDR3 is 13 residues. Germline V gene lookup returns CDR1 SQVTM and CDR2 ANQGSEA. The CDR3 nucleotides are TGCAGCGTTGAAGCGGTACGTGGTTATGGCTACACCTTC. Encoded protein: CSVEAVRGYGYTF.

This clone was seen a few times. The chain has TRBV7-2 and TRBJ1-2; unclear D gene. CDR1 is SGHTA, CDR2 FQGNSA, per germline. V lost 4 bases to trimming and J lost 5 bases, with 17 bases between them. The CDR3 totals 15 residues. This CDR3 reads CASSSFETGGYGYTF. For the CDR3, the DNA is TGTGCCAGCAGCTCCTTTGAGACTGGAGGGTATGGCTACACCTTC.

The sample holds a few counts of this clone. The chain links TRBV18 to TRBJ1-2, with D possibly being TRBD1 (6 bases). Per germline, CDR1 KGHSH and CDR2 LQKENI. This CDR3 spans 16 amino acids. V lost 2 bases to trimming and J lost 0 bases, with 13 bases between them. The CDR3 nucleotides read TGTGCCAGCTCACCATCGATGACAGGCTCTAACTATGGCTACACCTTC. This translates into CASSPSMTGSNYGYTF. The full variable domain, in which reference TRBV18 and TRBJ1-2 provide the parts outside the CDR3, is NAGVMQNPRHLVRRRGQEARLRCSPMKGHSHVYWYRQLPEEGLKFMVYLQKENIIDESGMPKERFSAEFPKEGPSILRIQQVVRGDSAAYFCASSPSMTGSNYGYTFGSGTRLTVV.

The rearrangement joins TRBV11-2 to TRBJ2-7; 8 nucleotides line up with TRBD2. The germline V gene has CDR1 SGHAT and CDR2 FQNNGV. J lost 1 base, V lost 5 bases, and 10 bases had no gene match. The CDR3 runs to 16 residues. The CDR3 DNA follows: TGTGCCAGCAGCCCCAGCGGGGCGGGGGGTTCCTACGAGCAGTACTTC. Its protein product is CASSPSGAGGSYEQYF. The full variable domain, with the rest looked up from reference TRBV11-2 and TRBJ2-7, is EAGVAQSPRYKIIEKRQSVAFWCNPISGHATLYWYQQILGQGPKLLIQFQNNGVVDDSQLPKDRFSAERLKGVDSTLKIQPAKLEDSAVYLCASSPSGAGGSYEQYFGPGTRLTVT.

The chain recombines TRBV28 with TRBJ2-5, with TRBD2 as a possible D gene (6 bases). Germline V lookup: CDR1 MDHEN, CDR2 SYDVKM. The CDR3 sequence is 12 residues long. Trimming took off 8 bases at V and 5 bases at J, with 12 bases between the two ends. DNA of the CDR3: TGTGCCAGCGGGAGGCTTAGGGAGACCCAGTACTTC. It specifies CASGRLRETQYF.

The chain joins TRBV7-6 to TRBJ2-3, with D possibly matching TRBD1 (6 bases). Trimming shortened V by 8 bases and J by 2 bases, and 20 bases separated the two germline ends. The germline gives CDR1 SGHVS, CDR2 FNYEAQ. CDR3 length: 16 amino acids. CDR3 sequence: CASGGLGAANTDTQYF. The CDR3 bases are TGTGCCAGCGGGGGCCTAGGTGCGGCAAACACAGATACGCAGTATTTT. Complete variable domain (other parts from reference TRBV7-6 and TRBJ2-3): GAGVSQSPRYKVTKRGQDVALRCDPISGHVSLYWYRQALGQGPEFLTYFNYEAQQDKSGLPNDRFSAERPEGSISTLTIQRTEQRDSAMYRCASGGLGAANTDTQYFGPGTRLTVL.

This clone was counted a few times. The rearrangement links TRBV5-4 to TRBJ1-2; weak D call: TRBD1 (5 bases). Trimming shortened V by 0 bases and J by 8 bases, and 11 bases separated the two germline ends. The CDR3 is 13 residues long. The germline V gene has CDR1 SGHNT and CDR2 YYREEE (reference sequence). The CDR3 nucleotides are TGTGCCAGCAGCTTGGCCGGGGGGTACGGCTACACCTTC. Translated: CASSLAGGYGYTF. The variable domain in full, with the rest retrieved from reference TRBV5-4 and TRBJ1-2, is ETGVTQSPTHLIKTRGQQVTLRCSSQSGHNTVSWYQQALGQGPQFIFQYYREEENGRGNFPPRFSGLQFPNYSSELNVNALELDDSALYLCASSLAGGYGYTFGSGTRLTVV.

This clone came up once. The germline gene is not matched at one end of the junction; a read error may be the cause. This chain links TRBV7-9 with TRBJ2-7; 9 bases agree with TRBD1. The CDR3 extends over 16 amino acids. CDR1 and CDR2 (germline): SEHNR, FQNEAQ (reference sequence). The CDR3 bases are TGTTCCAGCAGCTTATTAAGACAGGGGGTATCCTACGAGCAGTACTTC. Translating it yields CSSSLLRQGVSYEQYF.

The genes are TRBV7-2 and TRBJ2-7, with 8 bases identical to TRBD1. V lost 4 bases, J lost 6 bases, and 5 bases stayed unmatched. CDR1 is SGHTA and CDR2 is FQGNSA in the germline V gene. The CDR3 is 13 residues long. CDR3 residues: CASSSDRDSEQYF. For the CDR3, the DNA is TGTGCCAGCAGCTCGGACAGGGATTCCGAGCAGTACTTC.

This clone was seen more than once but under ten times. The chain links TRBV5-6 to TRBJ2-5; 7 bases are shared with TRBD2. V lost 6 bases, J lost 5 bases, and 10 bases stayed unmatched. Germline CDR1 reads SGHDT; CDR2 reads YYEEEE. The CDR3 contains 14 residues. In nucleotides, the CDR3 is TGTGCCAGCACCGACGGACTAGTTCGGGAGACCCAGTACTTC. It yields the protein CASTDGLVRETQYF. Full variable domain (outside the CDR3, taken from reference TRBV5-6 and TRBJ2-5): DAGVTQSPTHLIKTRGQQVTLRCSPKSGHDTVSWYQQALGQGPQFIFQYYEEEERQRGNFPDRFSGHQFPNYSSELNVNALLLGDSALYLCASTDGLVRETQYFGPGTRLLVL.

This chain uses TRBV10-3 with TRBJ1-2; D is perhaps TRBD1 (6 bases). Germline V gives CDR1 ENHRY, CDR2 SYGVKD. The V end lost 3 bases, the J end lost 4 bases, and 15 bases lay between the germline ends. This CDR3 is 15 amino acids long. The CDR3 spells CAISDGETGIYGYTF. CDR3 DNA: TGTGCCATCAGTGATGGGGAAACAGGGATCTATGGCTACACCTTC.

The chain uses TRBV30 and TRBJ2-7; 9 bases fit TRBD1. Germline V gene lookup returns CDR1 GTSNPN and CDR2 SVGIG (reference sequence). V was clipped by 1 base and J by 5 bases; unmatched bases: 6. This CDR3 has 14 residues. In nucleotides, the CDR3 is TGTGCCTGGAGTGCGACGGGACAGGGTAACGAGCAGTACTTC. Translating it yields CAWSATGQGNEQYF.

J is TRBJ2-5 and V is TRBV18; D may be TRBD2 (6 bases). V lost 3 bases and J 4 bases, leaving 15 bases between the germline ends. The CDR3 totals 15 residues. Germline V gene sequence: CDR1 KGHSH, CDR2 LQKENI. The CDR3 loop reads CASSPSPGGTETQYF. Here the CDR3 DNA reads TGTGCCAGCTCACCCAGCCCTGGAGGGACAGAGACCCAGTACTTC.

In this sample, this clone turned up a few times. The genes are TRBV7-2 and TRBJ2-2; 11 nucleotides match TRBD2. V lost 3 bases and J lost 5; bases outside the gene matches: 2. CDR1 and CDR2 from the germline V gene are SGHTA and FQGNSA. The CDR3 spans 15 residues. The CDR3 nucleotides read TGTGCCAGCAGCTTGACTAGCGGGGCAACCGGGGAGCTGTTTTTT. It specifies CASSLTSGATGELFF. The variable domain in full, with the rest retrieved from reference TRBV7-2 and TRBJ2-2, is GAGVSQSPSNKVTEKGKDVELRCDPISGHTALYWYRQSLGQGLEFLIYFQGNSAPDKSGLPSDRFSAERTGGSVSTLTIQRTQQEDSAVYLCASSLTSGATGELFFGEGSRLTVL.

The J gene is TRBJ2-3, the V gene TRBV19, with D possibly being TRBD2 (6 bases). The V end was cut by 0 bases, the J end by 1 base, with 14 bases between. Germline CDR1 and CDR2: LNHDA and SQIVND (reference sequence). This CDR3 has 17 residues. CDR3 DNA sequence: TGTGCCAGTAGTATAGATGGGTACGAGCGGGGCACAGATACGCAGTATTTT. Protein sequence: CASSIDGYERGTDTQYF.

The rearrangement links TRBV2 to TRBJ1-1; no firm D call. Deletions cut 1 base from V and 3 bases from J, with 9 bases between. Germline V gene data show CDR1 as SNHLY and CDR2 as FYNNEI. CDR3 size: 14 residues. The CDR3 DNA reads as TGTGCCAGCAGTGAAGAGTTAGCGGACACTGAAGCTTTCTTT. Translated, it gives CASSEELADTEAFF. The full variable domain, rest sourced from reference TRBV2 and TRBJ1-1, is EPEVTQTPSHQVTQMGQEVILRCVPISNHLYFYWYRQILGQKVEFLVSFYNNEISEKSEIFDDQFSVERPDGSNFTLKIRSTKLEDSAMYFCASSEELADTEAFFGQGTRLTVV.